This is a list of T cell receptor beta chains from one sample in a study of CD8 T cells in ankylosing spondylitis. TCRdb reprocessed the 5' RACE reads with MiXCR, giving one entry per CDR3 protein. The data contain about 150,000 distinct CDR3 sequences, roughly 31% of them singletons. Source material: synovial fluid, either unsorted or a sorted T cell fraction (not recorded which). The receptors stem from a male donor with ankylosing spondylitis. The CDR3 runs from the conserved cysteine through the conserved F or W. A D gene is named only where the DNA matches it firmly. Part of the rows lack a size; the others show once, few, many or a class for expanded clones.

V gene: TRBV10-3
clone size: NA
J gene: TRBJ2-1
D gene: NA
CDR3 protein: CAISESLMGNEQFF
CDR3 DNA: TGTGCCATCAGTGAGTCCTTAATGGGGAATGAGCAGTTCTTC

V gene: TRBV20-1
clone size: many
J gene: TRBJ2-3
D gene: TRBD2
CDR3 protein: CSVWGRGGGSDTQYF
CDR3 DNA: TGCAGTGTATGGGGCCGCGGCGGGGGTTCGGATACGCAGTATTTT

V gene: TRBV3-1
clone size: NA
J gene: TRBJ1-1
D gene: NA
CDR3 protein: CASSLGQALNTEAFF
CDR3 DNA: TGTGCCAGCAGCCTCGGGCAGGCCCTGAACACTGAAGCTTTCTTT

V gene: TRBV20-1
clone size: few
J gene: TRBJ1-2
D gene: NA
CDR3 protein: CSAGSGASYGYTF
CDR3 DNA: TGCAGTGCAGGGTCAGGGGCTAGCTATGGCTACACCTTC

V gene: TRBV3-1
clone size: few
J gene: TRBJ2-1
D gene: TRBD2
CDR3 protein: CASSQSYRRQQRGAGNEQFF
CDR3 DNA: TGTGCCAGCAGCCAATCCTATCGCAGACAGCAGCGGGGGGCTGGCAATGAGCAGTTCTTC

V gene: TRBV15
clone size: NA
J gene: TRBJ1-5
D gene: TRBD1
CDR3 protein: CATSRDPPGQGDNQYQHF
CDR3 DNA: TGTGCCACCAGCAGAGATCCCCCGGGACAGGGGGACAATCAGTACCAGCATTTT

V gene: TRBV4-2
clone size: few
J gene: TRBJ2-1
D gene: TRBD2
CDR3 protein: CASSQVRTSGPSSYNEQFF
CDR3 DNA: TGTGCCAGCAGCCAAGTAAGGACTAGCGGACCGAGCTCCTACAATGAGCAGTTCTTC

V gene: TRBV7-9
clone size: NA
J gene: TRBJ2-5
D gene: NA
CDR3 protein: CASSSTVYQVWTQYF
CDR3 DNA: TGTGCCAGCAGCTCTACGGTCTACCAGGTTTGGACCCAGTACTTC

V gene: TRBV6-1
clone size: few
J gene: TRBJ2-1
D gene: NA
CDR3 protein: CASRRQVLSYNEQFF
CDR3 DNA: TGTGCCAGCAGGAGACAGGTCCTCTCCTACAATGAGCAGTTCTTC

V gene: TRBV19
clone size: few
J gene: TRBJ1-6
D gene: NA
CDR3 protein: CASSTREASSPLHF
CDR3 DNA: TGTGCCAGTAGTACGAGGGAAGCAAGTTCACCCCTCCACTTT